The 30 T cell receptor beta chains reported below all come from one sample, sequenced in a study of cytomegalovirus exposure and HLA in healthy donors. The PCR used 60 Vbeta and 13 Jbeta primers. Data came from immunoSEQ multiplex PCR; TCRdb stores just in-frame clones and leaves some out. The sample shows 150,000 to 200,000 clones, around 80% of them seen only once. The specimen sequenced was PBMCs. The receptors here all came from a young man in good health and CMV-seronegative.

This sequence joins TRBV5-4 and TRBJ1-3; D not certain. The CDR3 runs 16 residues. V was pared by 4 bases and J by 2 bases, with 16 bases between. Germline assignment: CDR1 SGHNT and CDR2 YYREEE (reference sequence). The CDR3 nucleotides read TGTGCCAGCAGCAGCGGTGACTTCCTACCTGGAAACACCATATATTTT. This codes for CASSSGDFLPGNTIYF.

This rearrangement joins TRBV13 to TRBJ2-3, with 7 bases that match TRBD2. The CDR3 consists of 13 residues. The junction had 2 bases not matched to a gene; V was cut back by 3 bases and J by 5 bases. CDR1 is PRHDT and CDR2 is FYEKMQ in the germline V gene (reference sequence). The CDR3 nucleotides read TGTGCCAGCAGCTTGGGCGGGAGAGATACGCAGTATTTT. Encoded protein: CASSLGGRDTQYF.

This clone was counted once. CDR3 nucleotide sequence: TGTGCCTGGAGTGGTGGTCTAGGGGAATTACGCACAGATACGCAGTATTTT. It codes for CAWSGGLGELRTDTQYF. The chain employs TRBV30 and TRBJ2-3; D is perhaps TRBD1 (5 bases). V lost 1 base and J lost 1, with 18 bases in between. The CDR3 has 17 residues. Germline loops: CDR1 GTSNPN, CDR2 SVGIG (reference sequence).

V gene TRBV15 combines with J gene TRBJ2-1, with D possibly matching TRBD2 (6 bases). Between the trimmed V and J ends, which lost 3 bases and 0 bases, there was a span of 15 bases. In germline, CDR1 is LNHNV, CDR2 YYDKDF (reference sequence). The CDR3 consists of 17 residues. This CDR3 reads CATSSDPGAHSYNEQFF. CDR3 nucleotides: TGTGCCACCAGCAGTGATCCGGGAGCCCACTCCTACAATGAGCAGTTCTTC.

The CDR3 DNA reads as TGTGCCTGGAGTATCGATAGCGGGAAGCAGTTCTTC. Amino acid sequence: CAWSIDSGKQFF. The rearrangement uses TRBV30 and TRBJ2-1, with 8 bases fitting TRBD2. The CDR3 is made up of 12 amino acids. The J segment lost 11 bases and the V segment lost 2 bases, leaving 5 bases of the junction unmatched. Germline CDR1 reads GTSNPN; CDR2 reads SVGIG (reference sequence).

The gene calls are TRBV7-2 and TRBJ1-6; D may be TRBD1 (6 bases). The germline V and J ends were trimmed by 0 bases and 7 bases, with 10 bases remaining between them. The CDR3 spans 15 residues. Germline assignment: CDR1 SGHTA and CDR2 FQGNSA. The CDR3 loop reads CASSLADSSNSPLHF. CDR3 coding DNA: TGTGCCAGCAGCTTAGCGGACAGCTCGAATTCACCCCTCCACTTT.

The rearrangement uses TRBV6-1 and TRBJ2-7; D perhaps matches TRBD1 (6 bases). V was trimmed by 5 bases and J by 3 bases, leaving 14 bases between them. Germline lookup yields CDR1 MNHNS and CDR2 SASEGT. The CDR3 is 14 residues long. DNA of the CDR3: TGTGCCAGCAGTCTTGACAGGAGAGACTACGAGCAGTACTTC. Amino acid sequence: CASSLDRRDYEQYF.

V usage is TRBV18 and J usage is TRBJ1-5; unclear D gene. The CDR3 consists of 13 residues. Trimming took 6 bases from V and 4 from J, leaving 10 bases between them. Germline V lookup: CDR1 KGHSH, CDR2 LQKENI. CDR3 protein: CASSGAENQPQHF. The CDR3, as DNA: TGTGCCAGCTCCGGAGCGGAAAATCAGCCCCAGCATTTT. The full variable domain, with the rest looked up from reference TRBV18 and TRBJ1-5, is NAGVMQNPRHLVRRRGQEARLRCSPMKGHSHVYWYRQLPEEGLKFMVYLQKENIIDESGMPKERFSAEFPKEGPSILRIQQVVRGDSAAYFCASSGAENQPQHFGDGTRLSIL.

The chain uses TRBV19 and TRBJ1-2; 11 bases map to TRBD1. J lost 3 bases, V lost 6 bases, and 9 bases had no gene match. This CDR3 is built from 16 residues. Germline CDR1 reads LNHDA; CDR2 reads SQIVND (reference sequence). This chain's CDR3 is CASRPGQGGKDYGYTF. CDR3 DNA: TGTGCCAGTAGGCCGGGACAGGGGGGCAAAGACTATGGCTACACCTTC.

This chain connects TRBV7-9 to TRBJ1-1; D unclear. The CDR3 covers 16 residues. Trimming left V 7 bases short and J 0 bases short, with 18 bases between. Germline CDR1 reads SEHNR; CDR2 reads FQNEAQ (reference sequence). The CDR3 DNA reads as TGTGCCAGCACCGTACTCCCACTTCTATTGAACACTGAAGCTTTCTTT. It is translated as CASTVLPLLLNTEAFF.

V and J are TRBV12-2 and TRBJ1-1; the tabulated D call, TRBD1, remains unverified against the DNA. TRBV12-2 is a pseudogene. CDR3 size: 15 residues. The CDR3 coding sequence is TGTGCAAGTCGCTTTGACAGGGGCGGTTCGGGTGAAGCTTTCTTT. Translation gives CASRFDRGGSGEAFF.

The chain joins TRBV4-3 to TRBJ2-1; the match to TRBD2 covers 7 bases. The CDR3 has 16 amino acids. The V and J ends lost 2 bases and 9 bases, in that order; junction bases with no gene match: 13. Germline loops: CDR1 LGHNA, CDR2 YSLEER. CDR3 nucleotides: TGCGCCAGCAGCCAAATTGCGGGAGTATCAATTGGTGAGCAGTTCTTC. It specifies CASSQIAGVSIGEQFF.

The chain couples TRBV2 to TRBJ2-5, with D possibly matching TRBD2 (5 bases). This CDR3 contains 13 residues. From germline, CDR1 is SNHLY and CDR2 FYNNEI. Trimming took off 4 bases at V and 2 bases at J, with 8 bases between the two ends. This CDR3 reads CASSAQRQETQYF. In nucleotides, the CDR3 is TGTGCCAGCAGTGCCCAGCGGCAAGAGACCCAGTACTTC.

With respect to this clone: Other DNA sequences in the sample encode the same CDR3. The CDR3 sequence: CASSLTSGSSIQYF. Here the CDR3 DNA reads TGTGCCAGCAGCCTTACTTCGGGTAGCTCCATTCAGTACTTC. The V call is TRBV5-4, the J call TRBJ2-4; D not resolved. Germline CDR1 and CDR2: SGHNT and YYREEE (reference sequence). Trimming took 4 bases from V and 9 from J, leaving 17 bases between them. The CDR3 is 14 residues long.

This clone has more than one count but fewer than ten. The rearrangement links TRBV4-2 to TRBJ2-7, with 9 positions matching TRBD1. Germline V gene lookup returns CDR1 LGHNA and CDR2 YNFKEQ. The CDR3 totals 16 residues. J lost 1 base, V lost 5 bases, and 9 bases had no gene match. CDR3 sequence: CASSSRDRGSSYEQYF. CDR3 nucleotide sequence: TGTGCCAGCAGCTCCCGAGACAGGGGGAGTTCCTACGAGCAGTACTTC.

This clone was seen only a few times. The chain employs TRBV6-6 and TRBJ1-1, with a weak D call TRBD1 (5 bases). CDR1 and CDR2 from the germline V gene are MNHNY and SVGAGI (reference sequence). V was shortened by 2 bases and J by 4 bases, with 8 bases between the two germline ends. The CDR3 consists of 13 residues. The CDR3 protein is CASSYKDTTEAFF. The CDR3 nucleotides read TGTGCCAGCAGTTACAAGGACACCACTGAAGCTTTCTTT.

V gene TRBV7-9 combines with J gene TRBJ2-5; 8 bases agree with TRBD2. CDR3 length equals 14 residues. V was clipped by 5 bases and J by 1 base; unmatched bases: 3. Looked up from germline, CDR1 is SEHNR and CDR2 is FQNEAQ (reference sequence). CDR3 sequence reads: CASSLTSVQETQYF. Here the CDR3 DNA reads TGTGCCAGCAGCCTGACTAGCGTCCAAGAGACCCAGTACTTC.

The chain has TRBV5-8 and TRBJ2-5; 8 bases match TRBD2. The CDR3 is 14 residues long. V lost 4 bases to trimming and J lost 5 bases; unmatched junction nucleotides: 7. Germline CDR1 SGHTS, CDR2 YDEGEE. As DNA, the CDR3 is TGTGCCAGCAGCCAACGGGGGGGCGCGGAGACCCAGTACTTC. Encoded protein: CASSQRGGAETQYF.

The chain uses TRBV7-3 and TRBJ2-3; D gene unclear. In germline, CDR1 is SGHTA, CDR2 FQGTGA. This CDR3 is 13 amino acids long. Deletions cut 6 bases from V and 5 bases from J, with 12 bases between. The CDR3 loop is CASSYSMVDTQYF. The CDR3 DNA reads as TGTGCCAGCAGTTATAGTATGGTAGATACGCAGTATTTT.

This clone turned up a few times. The genes are TRBV12-5 and TRBJ1-5, with TRBD1 matching 7 bases. V lost 4 bases and J lost 3; bases outside the gene matches: 3. Per the germline V gene, CDR1 is LGHNT and CDR2 is FRNRAP. This CDR3 has 14 residues. The CDR3 region has the DNA TGTGCTAGTGGTTGGGACAGAGACAATCAGCCCCAGCATTTT. It yields the protein CASGWDRDNQPQHF. The complete variable domain, with remaining parts taken from reference TRBV12-5 and TRBJ1-5, reads DARVTQTPRHKVTEMGQEVTMRCQPILGHNTVFWYRQTMMQGLELLAYFRNRAPLDDSGMPKDRFSAEMPDATLATLKIQPSEPRDSAVYFCASGWDRDNQPQHFGDGTRLSIL.

The J gene is TRBJ1-3, the V gene TRBV9; possibly TRBD1 for D (6 bases). The CDR3 is 13 amino acids. V shed 4 bases and J shed 3 bases, with 8 bases lying between them. From germline, CDR1 is SGDLS and CDR2 YYNGEE. The CDR3 protein is CASSSDSGNTIYF. The CDR3 coding sequence is TGTGCCAGCAGCTCGGACAGTGGAAACACCATATATTTT.

This chain joins TRBV5-1 and TRBJ1-3, with 8 positions matching TRBD1. CDR1 and CDR2 (germline): SGHRS, YFSETQ. The CDR3 has 16 residues. Trimming cost V 3 bases and J 4 bases; bases outside gene matches: 9. For the CDR3, the DNA is TGCGCCAGCAGCTCAGCCCGACAGGGGACCGGAAACACCATATATTTT. As protein: CASSSARQGTGNTIYF.

This chain links TRBV6-4 with TRBJ1-2, with D unresolved. Trimming took off 7 bases at V and 8 bases at J, with 26 bases between the two ends. Germline-derived CDR1 and CDR2 are MRHNA and SNTAGT. The CDR3 length is 16 residues. This CDR3 is CASTQRKRRPVRGYTF. The CDR3 DNA sequence: TGTGCCAGCACTCAACGGAAAAGGAGACCGGTGAGGGGCTACACCTTC.

V is TRBV11-2 and J is TRBJ2-1; perhaps TRBD1 as D (5 bases). CDR1 is SGHAT and CDR2 is FQNNGV in the germline V gene. V was shortened by 3 bases and J by 7 bases, with 19 bases between the two germline ends. There are 16 residues in the CDR3. The CDR3 coding sequence is TGTGCCAGCAGCTTCCGTTCAGGAACAGGAAGGAATGAGCAGTTCTTC. Its translation: CASSFRSGTGRNEQFF.

This chain joins TRBV7-2 and TRBJ1-2; D might be TRBD1 (5 bases). This CDR3 is 14 amino acids long. Trimming cost V 5 bases and J 6 bases, with 16 bases left between them. The germline V gene has CDR1 SGHTA and CDR2 FQGNSA. The CDR3 here is CASSTSAGQNGYTF. In DNA, the CDR3 is TGTGCCAGCAGCACCTCGGCAGGGCAGAATGGCTACACCTTC.

The chain carries TRBV7-9 and TRBJ1-4, with 7 nucleotides matching TRBD1. This CDR3 has 15 amino acids. The germline CDR1 and CDR2 sequences are SEHNR and FQNEAQ (reference sequence). Trimming took 6 bases from V and 3 from J; bases not matched to a gene: 7. This CDR3 reads CASRGTRGANEKLFF. CDR3 in DNA: TGTGCCAGCAGGGGCACCAGGGGGGCTAATGAAAAACTGTTTTTT.

This rearrangement joins TRBV11-1 to TRBJ1-1; D might be TRBD1 (5 bases). From germline, CDR1 is SGHAT and CDR2 FQDESV (reference sequence). The CDR3 sequence is 17 residues long. Trimming removed 8 bases from V and 1 base from J, with 23 bases in between. Written as DNA, the CDR3 is TGTGCCAGCGTACCCCCCGGGGGAGAGTGGAGGAACACTGAAGCTTTCTTT. As protein: CASVPPGGEWRNTEAFF.

This chain joins TRBV18 and TRBJ1-6, with TRBD1 identical over 8 bases. V shed 6 bases, J shed 10 bases, and the junction held 8 bases outside the gene matches. Germline V gene data show CDR1 as KGHSH and CDR2 as LQKENI. CDR3 length: 14 residues. CDR3 nucleotides: TGTGCCAGCTCCCTGACAGGGGATCGGTCACCCCTCCACTTT. This encodes CASSLTGDRSPLHF.

The gene calls are TRBV18 and TRBJ2-6, with 11 bases fitting TRBD2. V was clipped by 4 bases and J by 0 bases; unmatched bases: 2. This CDR3 is built from 17 residues. Germline lookup yields CDR1 KGHSH and CDR2 LQKENI. This CDR3 is CASSRLAGRSGANVLTF. The CDR3, as DNA: TGTGCCAGCTCACGACTAGCGGGGCGCTCTGGGGCCAACGTCCTGACTTTC.

The rearrangement uses TRBV7-2 and TRBJ1-2; a possible D gene is TRBD1 (6 bases). V was trimmed by 4 bases and J by 3 bases, leaving 21 bases between them. This CDR3 comprises 17 residues. From germline, CDR1 is SGHTA and CDR2 FQGNSA. The CDR3 DNA reads TGTGCCAGCAGCTCCGGGGACACGGCAAGTCGCCACTATGGCTACACCTTC. Its protein is CASSSGDTASRHYGYTF.